This TCR beta chain came from a study of cytomegalovirus exposure and HLA in healthy donors. Per germline, CDR1 SGHTA and CDR2 FQGTGA. The trim removed 0 bases at V and 4 bases at J, leaving 1 base unmatched. This CDR3 comprises 14 residues. A multiplex PCR was run with 60 Vbeta primers and 13 Jbeta primers. Sequenced by immunoSEQ multiplex PCR; TCRdb stores in-frame clones only, minus some. The table has about 81,000 clones, more than 60% seen once. The rearrangement uses TRBV7-3 and TRBJ2-5, with 8 nucleotides matching TRBD2. The TCR was taken from a man aged 50 or older in good health and CMV-seropositive. The source material was PBMCs. The CDR3 DNA is TGTGCCAGCAGCTTAACACGGGGGGGAGAGACCCAGTACTTC. Encoded protein: CASSLTRGGETQYF.